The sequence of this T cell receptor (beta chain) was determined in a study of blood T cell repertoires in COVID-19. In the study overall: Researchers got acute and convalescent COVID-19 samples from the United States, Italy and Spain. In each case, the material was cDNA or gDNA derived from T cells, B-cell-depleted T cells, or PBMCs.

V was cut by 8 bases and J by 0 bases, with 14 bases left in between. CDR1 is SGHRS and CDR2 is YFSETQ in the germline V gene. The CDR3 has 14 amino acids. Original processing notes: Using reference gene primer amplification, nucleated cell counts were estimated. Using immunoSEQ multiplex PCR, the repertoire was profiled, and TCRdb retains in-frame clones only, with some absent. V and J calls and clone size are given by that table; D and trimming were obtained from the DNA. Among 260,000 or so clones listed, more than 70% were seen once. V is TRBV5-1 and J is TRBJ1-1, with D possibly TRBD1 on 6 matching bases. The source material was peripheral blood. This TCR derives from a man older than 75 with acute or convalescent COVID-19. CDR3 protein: CASSGVGMNTEAFF. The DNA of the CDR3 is TGCGCCAGTTCAGGGGTAGGAATGAACACTGAAGCTTTCTTT.